Presented here are 28 T cell receptor beta chains from one specimen sequenced in a study of cytomegalovirus exposure and HLA in healthy donors (dated by TCRdb to the late 2010s). The method behind the library was the immunoSEQ multiplex PCR assay. For the multiplex PCR, a mixture combining 60 forward primers for TCR Vbeta segments and 13 reverse primers for TCR Jbeta segments was used. TCRdb took over this immuneACCESS table, retaining in-frame rearrangements with V and J assigned. Such tables are incomplete; in checked studies, under half of the missing clones stem from an unresolved V gene, and the remainder is unexplained. For this sample, the table gives 35,000 to 45,000 clones. Of the sample, around 7.9% is held by the ten largest clones. Sequencing input: PBMCs. All receptors come from a male donor in good health and CMV-seronegative.

The chain couples TRBV4-2 to TRBJ2-3, with D maybe TRBD2 (5 bases). Trimming cost V 4 bases and J 4 bases, with 6 bases left between them. Germline CDR1 and CDR2: LGHNA and YNFKEQ. The CDR3 is made up of 12 amino acids. DNA of the CDR3: TGTGCCAGCAGCCCGGAGGCAGATACGCAGTATTTT. Amino acids: CASSPEADTQYF.

This chain links TRBV7-2 with TRBJ2-7; 9 bases match TRBD2. Germline V CDR1 and CDR2: SGHTA, FQGNSA. V dropped 1 base and J dropped 6; count of bases not matched to a gene: 7. The CDR3 spans 15 residues. CDR3 amino acids: CASSLGAGGPSEQYF. CDR3 in DNA: TGTGCCAGCAGCTTAGGGGCGGGAGGGCCAAGCGAGCAGTACTTC.

The rearrangement uses TRBV5-1 and TRBJ2-7, with D maybe TRBD1 (5 bases). V shed 4 bases and J shed 4 bases, with 12 bases lying between them. The CDR3 is 13 amino acids. Germline CDR1 reads SGHRS; CDR2 reads YFSETQ. CDR3 protein: CASSKNTGYEQYF. In nucleotides, the CDR3 is TGCGCCAGCAGCAAAAATACAGGATACGAGCAGTACTTC.

The J gene is TRBJ1-4, the V gene TRBV19; D remains unclear. V lost 0 bases and J lost 8, with 16 bases in between. CDR1 is LNHDA, CDR2 SQIVND, per germline (reference sequence). This CDR3 has 16 amino acids. The CDR3 DNA follows: TGTGCCAGTAGTATAGAAAGGCCGGGTCGGAGGGAAAAACTGTTTTTT. It yields the protein CASSIERPGRREKLFF.

The rearrangement links TRBV29-1 to TRBJ2-1; 10 bases align to TRBD2. The CDR3 is 13 residues long. Germline V gene sequence: CDR1 SQVTM, CDR2 ANQGSEA. After removal of 0 bases from V and 8 bases from J, the junction contained 1 base not matched to a gene. The CDR3 spells CSVEDGLADEQFF. As DNA, the CDR3 is TGCAGCGTTGAAGATGGACTAGCGGATGAGCAGTTCTTC.

V is TRBV19 and J is TRBJ2-3; tentatively, D is TRBD1 (6 bases). CDR1 is LNHDA, CDR2 SQIVND, per germline (reference sequence). The CDR3 extends over 14 amino acids. V lost 5 bases and J lost 1, with 10 bases in between. The CDR3 nucleotides read TGTGCCAGTAGTCCAAGGACAGGCACAGATACGCAGTATTTT. Translating it yields CASSPRTGTDTQYF.

The rearrangement joins TRBV4-1 to TRBJ2-5, with D perhaps matching TRBD2 (6 bases). The J call may be wrong; the DNA end is better matched by TRBJ2-7. The CDR3 spans 17 residues. Germline V gene lookup returns CDR1 MGHRA and CDR2 YSYEKL. CDR3 DNA sequence: TGCGCCAGCAGTCGTTTTGCTGCGGGGACTGAATTCTACGAGCAGTACTTC. Its protein is CASSRFAAGTEFYEQYF.

V is TRBV2 and J is TRBJ1-5, with a tentative D call TRBD1 (6 bases). V was trimmed by 6 bases and J by 7 bases, leaving 13 bases between them. CDR3 size: 13 residues. Germline assignment: CDR1 SNHLY and CDR2 FYNNEI. The CDR3 region has the DNA TGTGCCAGCAGCGAGGGGGAGGGCCAGCCCCAGCATTTT. Amino acids: CASSEGEGQPQHF.

This chain joins TRBV5-6 and TRBJ2-6; 8 positions agree with TRBD1. This CDR3 has 18 amino acids. J was trimmed by 0 bases and V by 1 base; bases with no gene match: 6. Germline V gene data show CDR1 as SGHDT and CDR2 as YYEEEE. CDR3 in amino acids: CASSLLRGPYSGANVLTF. As DNA, the CDR3 is TGTGCCAGCAGCTTGCTCAGGGGGCCTTACTCTGGGGCCAACGTCCTGACTTTC.

V gene TRBV4-3 combines with J gene TRBJ2-2; D unresolved. V shed 0 bases and J shed 7 bases, with 18 bases lying between them. Germline assignment: CDR1 LGHNA and CDR2 YSLEER. This CDR3 is 17 amino acids long. CDR3 amino acids: CASSQDVLLGSGGELFF. The CDR3 DNA is TGCGCCAGCAGCCAAGATGTGTTGCTTGGGTCGGGCGGGGAGCTGTTTTTT.

This chain connects TRBV27 to TRBJ2-7; D is unclear. Germline loops: CDR1 MNHEY, CDR2 SMNVEV (reference sequence). The CDR3 spans 17 residues. The V gene lost 0 bases and the J gene lost 1 base, with 16 bases spanning the gap. CDR3 in DNA: TGTGCCAGCAGTTTATCGACTTTCGGCGGAGTATCCTACGAGCAGTACTTC. Its translation is CASSLSTFGGVSYEQYF.

The rearrangement joins TRBV2 to TRBJ1-2; 8 bases align to TRBD1. The CDR3 spans 14 residues. The germline V gene encodes CDR1 SNHLY and CDR2 FYNNEI. V lost 6 bases to trimming and J lost 8 bases; unmatched junction nucleotides: 11. The CDR3 DNA is TGTGCCAGCAGGGATGGACAGGGAAGACGAGGCTACACCTTC. Its translation: CASRDGQGRRGYTF.

The chain uses TRBV6-1 and TRBJ2-5, with D tentatively TRBD1 (7 bases). The germline V gene encodes CDR1 MNHNS and CDR2 SASEGT. V lost 6 bases, J lost 4 bases, and 18 bases lay in between. The CDR3 extends over 15 amino acids. The CDR3 DNA reads TGTGCCAGCAGGAGTCGGTGGAGGGGGCGAGAGACCCAGTACTTC. Protein: CASRSRWRGRETQYF.

This chain links TRBV30 with TRBJ2-1; maybe TRBD2 (5 bases). The CDR3 length is 12 residues. Trimming took 1 base from V and 4 from J, leaving 5 bases between them. The germline V gene encodes CDR1 GTSNPN and CDR2 SVGIG (reference sequence). CDR3 DNA: TGTGCCTGGAGTGCGGGGTACAATGAGCAGTTCTTC. It specifies CAWSAGYNEQFF.

The chain links TRBV6-9 to TRBJ2-7, with 9 bases aligning to TRBD2. This CDR3 region has 20 residues. From germline, CDR1 is MNHGY and CDR2 SVAAGI. V was clipped by 2 bases and J by 7 bases; unmatched bases: 24. The CDR3 DNA is TGTGCCAGCAGTTATGTCCCCCCTTCCGGGACTAGCCGCCGACTCCTTGAGCAGTACTTC. Its protein is CASSYVPPSGTSRRLLEQYF.

The rearrangement uses TRBV6-6 and TRBJ1-2; no firm D call. The germline gives CDR1 MNHNY, CDR2 SVGAGI (reference sequence). The V and J ends lost 2 bases and 2 bases respectively, with 3 bases between them. The length of the CDR3 is 12 residues. CDR3 coding DNA: TGTGCCAGCAGTTACCCGAACTATGGCTACACCTTC. Protein: CASSYPNYGYTF.

The V call is TRBV2, the J call TRBJ2-2; 7 bases map to TRBD1. From germline, CDR1 is SNHLY and CDR2 FYNNEI. V dropped 10 bases and J dropped 4; count of bases not matched to a gene: 3. The CDR3 is made up of 12 amino acids. CDR3 in amino acids: CAIGTATGELFF. The CDR3 nucleotides are TGTGCCATAGGGACAGCCACCGGGGAGCTGTTTTTT.

The chain couples TRBV9 to TRBJ2-7; D is unresolved. Germline V lookup: CDR1 SGDLS, CDR2 YYNGEE. The CDR3 loop spans 15 amino acids. V was shortened by 3 bases and J by 3 bases, with 16 bases between the two germline ends. CDR3 DNA sequence: TGTGCCAGCAGCGCCAACTCCCCATACTACTACGAGCAGTACTTC. Translation gives CASSANSPYYYEQYF.

V usage is TRBV5-6 and J usage is TRBJ2-5; D may be TRBD1 (5 bases). Germline CDR1 is SGHDT and CDR2 is YYEEEE. CDR3 length: 13 amino acids. V lost 4 bases, J lost 2 bases, and 9 bases lay in between. CDR3 DNA: TGTGCCAGCAGCGTCAGGGAACAAGAGACCCAGTACTTC. Translation gives CASSVREQETQYF. Looking up the rest from reference TRBV5-6 and TRBJ2-5 gives the full variable domain: DAGVTQSPTHLIKTRGQQVTLRCSPKSGHDTVSWYQQALGQGPQFIFQYYEEEERQRGNFPDRFSGHQFPNYSSELNVNALLLGDSALYLCASSVREQETQYFGPGTRLLVL.

The chain links TRBV18 to TRBJ1-4, with 7 bases lining up with TRBD1. The trim removed 3 bases at V and 5 bases at J, leaving 9 bases unmatched. Germline V gene sequence: CDR1 KGHSH, CDR2 LQKENI. The CDR3 totals 16 residues. The CDR3 loop is CASSPGTVLLNEKLFF. The CDR3 DNA reads as TGTGCCAGCTCACCTGGGACAGTTCTGCTGAATGAAAAACTGTTTTTT.

The chain combines TRBV7-9 with TRBJ2-1; TRBD2 agrees at 7 bases. The junction had 11 bases not matched to a gene; V was cut back by 3 bases and J by 12 bases. The CDR3 is made up of 14 amino acids. CDR1 and CDR2 (germline): SEHNR, FQNEAQ (reference sequence). CDR3 sequence (DNA): TGTGCCAGCAGCTTCCGGGACTACGCTTTCGTGCAGTTCTTC. It yields the protein CASSFRDYAFVQFF.

This chain connects TRBV7-3 to TRBJ1-6, with 10 bases matching TRBD1. Germline V lookup: CDR1 SGHTA, CDR2 FQGTGA. The V segment lost 6 bases and the J segment 7 bases; nucleotides outside the gene matches: 6. There are 15 residues in the CDR3. The CDR3 here is CASSSTGGRNSPLHF. CDR3 DNA sequence: TGTGCCAGCAGTTCGACAGGGGGCCGAAATTCACCCCTCCACTTT.

CDR3 nucleotides: TGCGCCAGCAGCTTGGACGGCAGGCCCGCAACTAATGAAAAACTGTTTTTT. Protein: CASSLDGRPATNEKLFF. The rearrangement joins TRBV5-1 to TRBJ1-4; D not certain. Germline V gene sequence: CDR1 SGHRS, CDR2 YFSETQ. Trimming took 0 bases from V and 0 from J, leaving 12 bases between them. CDR3 length equals 17 residues.

For this clone: A read error may produce the germline difference seen at one junction end. The V and J genes are TRBV7-7 and TRBJ2-5; 7 nucleotides line up with TRBD2. The CDR3 contains 16 residues. The germline V gene has CDR1 SSHAT and CDR2 FNYEAQ (reference sequence). CDR3 sequence (DNA): TGTGCTAGCAGCTTAGGACTCGGGCGGGAGAGAGAGACCCAGTACTTC. This encodes CASSLGLGRERETQYF.

The rearrangement uses TRBV25-1 and TRBJ1-5; D may be TRBD1 (6 bases). V was clipped by 6 bases and J by 5 bases, with 8 bases between them. The CDR3 runs 12 residues. Per germline, CDR1 MGHDK and CDR2 SYGVNS. The CDR3 region has the DNA TGTGCCAGCAGCCAGGGGTATCAGCCCCAGCATTTT. Protein: CASSQGYQPQHF.

The V call is TRBV5-1, the J call TRBJ1-2, with 7 bases fitting TRBD1. Germline CDR1 is SGHRS and CDR2 is YFSETQ. Trimming took 4 bases from V and 4 from J; bases not matched to a gene: 10. This CDR3 is built from 15 residues. CDR3 amino acids: CASSLGQTNSYGYTF. DNA of the CDR3: TGCGCCAGCAGCCTGGGACAGACGAATTCCTATGGCTACACCTTC.

The V call is TRBV4-3, the J call TRBJ2-5; the D gene is possibly TRBD1 (6 bases). Gene TRBJ2-7 matches the end of the DNA better, so the J call may be wrong. The CDR3 sequence is 14 residues long. CDR1 is LGHNA, CDR2 YSLEER, per germline. The CDR3: CASRADRTSHEQYF. The CDR3 region has the DNA TGCGCCAGCAGGGCTGACAGGACTTCACACGAGCAGTACTTC.

CDR3 sequence (DNA): TGTGCCAGCAGTTACTCGAGCCAGGGGGCCACCTTC. Translated, it gives CASSYSSQGATF. The chain uses TRBV6-6 and TRBJ1-2; 8 nucleotides agree with TRBD1. The trim removed 0 bases at V and 13 bases at J, leaving 4 bases unmatched. CDR1 and CDR2 from the germline V gene are MNHNY and SVGAGI (reference sequence). The CDR3 covers 12 residues.